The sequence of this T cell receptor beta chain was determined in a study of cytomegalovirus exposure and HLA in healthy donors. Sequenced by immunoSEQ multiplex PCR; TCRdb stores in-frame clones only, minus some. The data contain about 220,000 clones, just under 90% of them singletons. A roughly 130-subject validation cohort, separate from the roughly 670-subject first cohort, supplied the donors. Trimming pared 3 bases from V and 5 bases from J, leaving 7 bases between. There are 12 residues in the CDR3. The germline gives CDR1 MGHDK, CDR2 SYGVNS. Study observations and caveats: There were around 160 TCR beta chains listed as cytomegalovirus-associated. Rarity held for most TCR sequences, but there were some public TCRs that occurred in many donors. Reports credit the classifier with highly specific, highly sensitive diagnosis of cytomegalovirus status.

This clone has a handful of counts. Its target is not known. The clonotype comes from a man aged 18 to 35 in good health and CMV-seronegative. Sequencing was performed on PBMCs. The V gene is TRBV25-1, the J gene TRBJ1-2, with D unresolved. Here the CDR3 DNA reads TGTGCCAGCAGTGATTCGGGGTATGGCTACACCTTC. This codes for CASSDSGYGYTF.